One sample yielded the 30 T cell receptor beta chains listed below, sequenced in a study of T cell repertoires in cytomegalovirus infection. For these receptors, no antigen is known. Each CDR3 protein is one row after TCRdb ran MiXCR on the reads. The data show approximately 56,000 distinct CDR3 sequences, about 20% seen once. The specimen comprised CD8+ T cells from cultured PBMCs, sampled from culture after CMV antigen stimulation. All receptors derive from a human donor in good health (CMV status not recorded). Some clones in this sample may be carry-over from other donors' samples.

This clonotype showed up just a few times. DNA for the CDR3: TGTGCCAGCACCCGGAACAGGGTCGTCGATTCGTATGAAGCTTTCTTT. This sequence encodes CASTRNRVVDSYEAFF. This chain uses TRBV12-3 or TRBV12-4 with TRBJ1-1, with D possibly matching TRBD1 (6 bases). The CDR3 consists of 16 residues. V lost 7 bases and J lost 7, with 25 bases in between.

There are a few counts of this clonotype. The chain uses TRBV9 and TRBJ2-3, with D perhaps matching TRBD1 or TRBD2 (6 bases each). Deletions cut 3 bases from V and 5 bases from J, with 19 bases between. The germline gives CDR1 SGDLS, CDR2 YYNGEE. CDR3 length: 16 residues. Here the CDR3 DNA reads TGTGCCAGCAGCGCCCCTGGGGGGCCTCAGGGAGATACGCAGTATTTT. Its translation: CASSAPGGPQGDTQYF.

Only a few counts were recorded for this clonotype. This chain uses TRBV19 with TRBJ1-1, with a tentative D call TRBD1 (6 bases). CDR1 and CDR2 (germline): LNHDA, SQIVND (reference sequence). Trimming removed 5 bases at V and 4 bases at J, with 17 bases between. CDR3 length: 15 amino acids. The CDR3 nucleotides read TGTGCCAGTAGTTTCTCGGACAGAAGAGGCACTGAAGCTTTCTTT. Translated: CASSFSDRRGTEAFF.

The chain has TRBV7-9 and TRBJ2-3; TRBD2 matches 7 bases. CDR3 length equals 19 residues. J gave up 3 bases and V 4 bases, and 19 bases lay outside the gene matches. Germline assignment: CDR1 SEHNR and CDR2 FQNEAQ (reference sequence). CDR3 DNA: TGTGCCAGCAGCTCCCTCTCTAGCGGACCGACAAGGTCGACAGATACGCAGTATTTT. This codes for CASSSLSSGPTRSTDTQYF.

This clonotype was counted a few times. The gene calls are TRBV29-1 and TRBJ1-1; D is undetermined. CDR1 and CDR2 (germline): SQVTM, ANQGSEA. V was trimmed by 3 bases and J by 4 bases, leaving 9 bases between them. The CDR3 has 12 residues. CDR3 loop: CSVDTSGTEAFF. In DNA form, the CDR3 reads TGCAGCGTTGACACCTCCGGCACTGAAGCTTTCTTT. Combining the CDR3 with reference TRBV29-1 and TRBJ1-1 gives the whole variable domain SAVISQKPSRDICQRGTSLTIQCQVDSQVTMMFWYRQQPGQSLTLIATANQGSEATYESGFVIDKFPISRPNLTFSTLTVSNMSPEDSSIYLCSVDTSGTEAFFGQGTRLTVV.

Only a few counts were recorded for this clonotype. J is TRBJ2-7 and V is TRBV9; D not resolved. The germline V gene has CDR1 SGDLS and CDR2 YYNGEE. V lost 0 bases and J lost 4, with 14 bases in between. The CDR3 is 15 residues long. CDR3 bases: TGTGCCAGCAGCGTAGATATACTGGATAGTTACGAGCAGTACTTC. Translation gives CASSVDILDSYEQYF.

Only a few counts were recorded for this clonotype. CDR3 bases: TGTGCCAGCAGCTTAGAATCTCGCGGGGGGGCACATGAGCAGTTCTTC. Translating it yields CASSLESRGGAHEQFF. The chain recombines TRBV7-6 with TRBJ2-1; TRBD2 matches at 9 bases. CDR1 SGHVS and CDR2 FNYEAQ come from the germline V gene. CDR3 length: 16 residues. J gave up 8 bases and V 1 base, and 9 bases lay outside the gene matches.

This clonotype was detected a few times. This sequence joins TRBV12-3 or TRBV12-4 and TRBJ1-5; D remains unclear. The length of the CDR3 is 13 residues. The V gene lost 2 bases and the J gene lost 7 bases, with 9 bases spanning the gap. The CDR3 protein is CASSLTNNQPQHF. CDR3 bases: TGTGCCAGCAGTTTAACTAACAACCAGCCCCAGCATTTT.

The V gene is TRBV30, the J gene TRBJ1-1; D call uncertain. The CDR3 loop spans 12 amino acids. Trimming stripped 8 bases from V and 6 bases from J, with 16 bases between. Looked up from germline, CDR1 is GTSNPN and CDR2 is SVGIG (reference sequence). Here the CDR3 DNA reads TGTGCCGGGCCGGGTTCCCGGGCTGAAGCTTTCTTT. Amino acids: CAGPGSRAEAFF.

The sample holds a few counts of this clonotype. The gene calls are TRBV30 and TRBJ1-1; D uncertain. CDR3 length equals 13 residues. The germline V gene has CDR1 GTSNPN and CDR2 SVGIG (reference sequence). Trimming took 0 bases from V and 1 from J, leaving 6 bases between them. This CDR3 reads CAWSVFKNTEAFF. CDR3 nucleotide sequence: TGTGCCTGGAGTGTATTTAAGAACACTGAAGCTTTCTTT. The complete variable domain, with remaining parts taken from reference TRBV30 and TRBJ1-1, reads SQTIHQWPATLVQPVGSPLSLECTVEGTSNPNLYWYRQAAGRGLQLLFYSVGIGQISSEVPQNLSASRPQDRQFILSSKKLLLSDSGFYLCAWSVFKNTEAFFGQGTRLTVV.

The V and J genes are TRBV7-2 and TRBJ2-3; maybe TRBD2 (6 bases). V shed 6 bases and J shed 0 bases, with 13 bases lying between them. This CDR3 has 15 amino acids. CDR1 and CDR2 from the germline V gene are SGHTA and FQGNSA. As DNA, the CDR3 is TGTGCCAGCAGGGCCGGGACTGGAAGCACAGATACGCAGTATTTT. It translates to CASRAGTGSTDTQYF.

This clonotype was seen more than once but under ten times. This chain links TRBV10-3 with TRBJ2-1; the D call may be TRBD1 or TRBD2 (5 bases each). Germline CDR1 is ENHRY and CDR2 is SYGVKD. V was pared by 2 bases and J by 0 bases, with 11 bases between. The CDR3 extends over 16 amino acids. CDR3 sequence: CAISEIGTGSYNEQFF. The DNA of the CDR3 is TGTGCCATCAGTGAGATTGGGACGGGCTCCTACAATGAGCAGTTCTTC.

The rearrangement links TRBV6-2 or TRBV6-3 to TRBJ2-4, with D possibly TRBD1 on 6 matching bases. This CDR3 is built from 15 residues. In germline, CDR1 is MNHEY, CDR2 SVGEGT. V was pared by 5 bases and J by 7 bases, with 18 bases between. In nucleotides, the CDR3 is TGTGCCAGCAGTGAAACCGGGACAAGCTACAACATTCAGTACTTC. This sequence encodes CASSETGTSYNIQYF.

This sequence joins TRBV15 and TRBJ2-2, with D possibly TRBD2 on 6 matching bases. V was shortened by 1 base and J by 1 base, with 10 bases between the two germline ends. The CDR3 spans 16 residues. Germline V gene lookup returns CDR1 LNHNV and CDR2 YYDKDF (reference sequence). The CDR3 DNA reads as TGTGCCACCAGCAGAGTCGCGGGAATGAACACCGGGGAGCTGTTTTTT. Its protein is CATSRVAGMNTGELFF.

The V and J genes are TRBV7-8 and TRBJ2-2, with D possibly TRBD1 on 5 matching bases. Germline V lookup: CDR1 SGHVS, CDR2 FQNEAQ. Trimming removed 2 bases at V and 2 bases at J, with 6 bases between. The CDR3 runs 14 residues. In nucleotides, the CDR3 is TGTGCCAGCAGCTTAAGGGGCAACACCGGGGAGCTGTTTTTT. Translating gives CASSLRGNTGELFF.

In its sample, this clonotype was seen many times. The chain combines TRBV7-9 with TRBJ2-7; no definite D call. This CDR3 spans 12 amino acids. Trimming took 3 bases from V and 1 from J, leaving 4 bases between them. Germline V CDR1 and CDR2: SEHNR, FQNEAQ (reference sequence). CDR3 nucleotides: TGTGCCAGCAGCTTTACGTCCTACGAGCAGTACTTC. Translating it yields CASSFTSYEQYF.

This clonotype was observed a few times. The chain carries TRBV28 and TRBJ2-7; possible D gene TRBD1, 6 bases. CDR3 length: 16 amino acids. Germline-derived CDR1 and CDR2 are MDHEN and SYDVKM. The V end was cut by 6 bases, the J end by 4 bases, with 22 bases between. Written as DNA, the CDR3 is TGTGCCAGCAGCCCATACAGCATGGGGGCGCATTACGAGCAGTACTTC. Its translation: CASSPYSMGAHYEQYF.

In its sample, this clonotype was seen a few times. This chain uses TRBV4-1 with TRBJ1-1, with D possibly matching TRBD1 (5 bases). The V gene's germline CDR1 is MGHRA and CDR2 YSYEKL. V was shortened by 4 bases and J by 2 bases, with 8 bases between the two germline ends. CDR3 length: 13 residues. This chain's CDR3 is CASSPGINTEAFF. The CDR3 DNA follows: TGCGCCAGCAGCCCAGGGATTAACACTGAAGCTTTCTTT.

The chain carries TRBV27 and TRBJ2-1; D remains ambiguous. The CDR3 sequence is 11 residues long. CDR1 is MNHEY and CDR2 is SMNVEV in the germline V gene (reference sequence). Trimming pared 4 bases from V and 9 bases from J, leaving 7 bases between. The CDR3 sequence is CASSYSGEQFF. The CDR3 coding sequence is TGTGCCAGCAGTTATTCGGGTGAGCAGTTCTTC.

Only a few counts were recorded for this clonotype. J is TRBJ1-6 and V is TRBV7-2; 7 positions agree with TRBD1. The CDR3 is 15 residues long. Germline lookup yields CDR1 SGHTA and CDR2 FQGNSA. V lost 5 bases to trimming and J lost 5 bases; unmatched junction nucleotides: 6. CDR3 region: CASSIRQGHNSPLHF. The CDR3, as DNA: TGTGCCAGCAGCATCAGACAGGGCCATAATTCACCCCTCCACTTT.

This clonotype has more than one count but fewer than ten. J is TRBJ2-1 and V is TRBV27, with a tentative D call TRBD2 (5 bases). V shed 2 bases and J shed 7 bases, with 12 bases lying between them. The CDR3 runs 14 residues. Looked up from germline, CDR1 is MNHEY and CDR2 is SMNVEV (reference sequence). The CDR3 sequence is CASSLGLPGNEQFF. In DNA form, the CDR3 reads TGTGCCAGCAGTTTAGGACTCCCGGGTAATGAGCAGTTCTTC.

The chain joins TRBV7-9 to TRBJ2-1; the D is unclear. This CDR3 spans 16 amino acids. V lost 3 bases and J lost 2, with 14 bases in between. Germline values: CDR1 SEHNR, CDR2 FQNEAQ (reference sequence). The DNA for the CDR3 is TGTGCCAGCAGCTTCCTGGACGTTTCCCCCTACAATGAGCAGTTCTTC. Encoded protein: CASSFLDVSPYNEQFF.

This clonotype was observed a handful of times. Here the CDR3 DNA reads TGCAGTGCTAGAAACAGGGTAACGGGCTACACCTTC. It translates to CSARNRVTGYTF. The chain employs TRBV20-1 and TRBJ1-2; tentative D call: TRBD1 (6 bases). Germline CDR1 and CDR2: DFQATT and SNEGSKA (reference sequence). The CDR3 is made up of 12 amino acids. Deletions cut 2 bases from V and 8 bases from J, with 12 bases between.

This clonotype was observed a handful of times. The chain is built from TRBV12-3 or TRBV12-4 and TRBJ2-5; perhaps TRBD1 as D (7 bases). The CDR3 has 15 residues. V was pared by 2 bases and J by 0 bases, with 10 bases between. The CDR3 spells CASSLQGGDQETQYF. CDR3 nucleotide sequence: TGTGCCAGCAGTTTACAGGGGGGAGACCAAGAGACCCAGTACTTC.

The chain recombines TRBV4-1 with TRBJ2-5; the match to TRBD1 covers 8 bases. The CDR3 sequence is 15 residues long. Trimming at V came to 0 bases and at J to 4 bases, leaving 4 bases not matched to a gene. Looked up from germline, CDR1 is MGHRA and CDR2 is YSYEKL. The CDR3 loop is CASSQDQGARETQYF. The CDR3 coding sequence is TGCGCCAGCAGCCAAGACCAGGGGGCGCGAGAGACCCAGTACTTC.

The rearrangement joins TRBV4-3 to TRBJ2-7; D unresolved. The CDR3 is 15 amino acids. V dropped 0 bases and J dropped 3 bases, with 12 bases sitting between them. Germline CDR1 and CDR2: LGHNA and YSLEER. CDR3 DNA: TGCGCCAGCAGCCAAGATCGGTACACAAACTACGAGCAGTACTTC. It translates to CASSQDRYTNYEQYF.

In this sample, this clonotype turned up a few times. J is TRBJ1-1 and V is TRBV7-2; D might be TRBD1 (5 bases). V lost 8 bases and J 10 bases, leaving 14 bases between the germline ends. Looked up from germline, CDR1 is SGHTA and CDR2 is FQGNSA. This CDR3 spans 11 amino acids. The CDR3, as DNA: TGTGCCAGCGCGGCTGGGGGTACAGCTTTCTTT. The encoded protein is CASAAGGTAFF.

The genes are TRBV7-2 and TRBJ1-2; 11 nucleotides align to TRBD1. The CDR3 extends over 13 amino acids. The germline gives CDR1 SGHTA, CDR2 FQGNSA. The V and J ends lost 9 bases and 4 bases, in that order; junction bases with no gene match: 4. CDR3 amino acids: CARGQGVGYGYTF. The CDR3 coding sequence is TGTGCCAGGGGACAGGGGGTAGGCTATGGCTACACCTTC.

V gene TRBV4-1 combines with J gene TRBJ1-1; D remains unclear. The CDR3 is 14 residues long. Germline-derived CDR1 and CDR2 are MGHRA and YSYEKL. Between the trimmed V and J ends, which lost 1 base and 2 bases, there was a span of 8 bases. This chain's CDR3 is CASSQGPLNTEAFF. CDR3 DNA sequence: TGCGCCAGCAGCCAAGGACCGTTAAACACTGAAGCTTTCTTT.

The rearrangement links TRBV12-3 or TRBV12-4 to TRBJ1-2, with D maybe TRBD1 (5 bases). The CDR3 consists of 15 residues. Deletions cut 8 bases from V and 6 bases from J, with 22 bases between. The CDR3 DNA reads TGTGCCAGCGGGCCGATGCTGGAGGGACGGCATGGCTACACCTTC. Its translation: CASGPMLEGRHGYTF.